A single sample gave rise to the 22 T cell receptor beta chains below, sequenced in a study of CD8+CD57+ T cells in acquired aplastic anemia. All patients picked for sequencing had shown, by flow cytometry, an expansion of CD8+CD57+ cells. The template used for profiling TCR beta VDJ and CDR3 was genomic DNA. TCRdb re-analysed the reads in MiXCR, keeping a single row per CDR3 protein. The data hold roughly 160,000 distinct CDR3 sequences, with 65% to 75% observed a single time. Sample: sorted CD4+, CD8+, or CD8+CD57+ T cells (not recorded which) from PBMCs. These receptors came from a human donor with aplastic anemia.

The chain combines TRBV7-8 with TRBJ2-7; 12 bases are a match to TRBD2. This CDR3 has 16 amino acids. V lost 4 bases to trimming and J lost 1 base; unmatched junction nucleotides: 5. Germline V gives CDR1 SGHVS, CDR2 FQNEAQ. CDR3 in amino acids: CASSSQTSGGSYEQYF. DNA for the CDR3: TGTGCCAGCAGCTCCCAGACTAGCGGGGGTTCCTACGAGCAGTACTTC. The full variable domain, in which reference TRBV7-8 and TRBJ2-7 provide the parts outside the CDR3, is GAGVSQSPRYKVAKRGQDVALRCDPISGHVSLFWYQQALGQGPEFLTYFQNEAQLDKSGLPSDRFFAERPEGSVSTLKIQRTQQEDSAVYLCASSSQTSGGSYEQYFGPGTRLTVT.

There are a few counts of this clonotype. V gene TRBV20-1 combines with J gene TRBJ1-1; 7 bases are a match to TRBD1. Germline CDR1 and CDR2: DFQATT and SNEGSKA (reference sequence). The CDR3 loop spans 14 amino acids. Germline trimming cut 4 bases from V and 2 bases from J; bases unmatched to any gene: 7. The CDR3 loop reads CSATTDRVNTEAFF. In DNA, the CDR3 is TGCAGTGCTACTACCGACAGGGTAAACACTGAAGCTTTCTTT.

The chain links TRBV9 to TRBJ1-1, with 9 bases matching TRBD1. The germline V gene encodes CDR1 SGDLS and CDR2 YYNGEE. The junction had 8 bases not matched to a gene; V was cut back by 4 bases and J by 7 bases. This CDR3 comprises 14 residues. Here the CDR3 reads CASSTQPGQGEAFF. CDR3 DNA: TGTGCCAGCAGCACACAACCGGGACAGGGTGAAGCTTTCTTT.

CDR3 protein: CAISESPGRQHSYEQYF. The CDR3 DNA reads TGTGCCATCAGTGAAAGTCCGGGACGTCAACACTCCTACGAGCAGTACTTC. This chain uses TRBV10-3 with TRBJ2-7; D might be TRBD1 or TRBD2, each matching 5 bases. V lost 3 bases to trimming and J lost 0 bases, with 18 bases between them. CDR3 length: 17 residues. Germline V lookup: CDR1 ENHRY, CDR2 SYGVKD.

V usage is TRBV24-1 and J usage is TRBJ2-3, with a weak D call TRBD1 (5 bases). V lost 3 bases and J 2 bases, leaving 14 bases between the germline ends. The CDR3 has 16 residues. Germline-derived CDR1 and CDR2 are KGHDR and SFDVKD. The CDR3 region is CATSDQGAQDTDTQYF. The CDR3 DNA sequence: TGTGCCACCAGTGATCAAGGGGCGCAAGACACAGATACGCAGTATTTT.

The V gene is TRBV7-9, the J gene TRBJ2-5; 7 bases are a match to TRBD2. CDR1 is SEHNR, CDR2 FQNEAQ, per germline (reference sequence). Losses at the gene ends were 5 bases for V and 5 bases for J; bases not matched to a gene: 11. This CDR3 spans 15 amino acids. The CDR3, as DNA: TGTGCCAGCAGCCGAAGGAAACGGGAGGCGGAGACCCAGTACTTC. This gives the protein CASSRRKREAETQYF.

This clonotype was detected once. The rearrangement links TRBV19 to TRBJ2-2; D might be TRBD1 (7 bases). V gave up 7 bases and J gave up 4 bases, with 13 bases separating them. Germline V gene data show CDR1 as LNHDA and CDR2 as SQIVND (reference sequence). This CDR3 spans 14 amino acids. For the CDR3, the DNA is TGTGCCAGTACCCCAGGGGGGTCCACCGGGGAGCTGTTTTTT. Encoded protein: CASTPGGSTGELFF.

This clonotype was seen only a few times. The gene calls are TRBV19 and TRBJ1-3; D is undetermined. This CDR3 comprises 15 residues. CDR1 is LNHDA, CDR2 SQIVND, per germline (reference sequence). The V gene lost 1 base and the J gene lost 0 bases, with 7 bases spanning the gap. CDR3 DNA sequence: TGTGCCAGTAGTATAGCGTTACTCTCTGGAAACACCATATATTTT. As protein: CASSIALLSGNTIYF.

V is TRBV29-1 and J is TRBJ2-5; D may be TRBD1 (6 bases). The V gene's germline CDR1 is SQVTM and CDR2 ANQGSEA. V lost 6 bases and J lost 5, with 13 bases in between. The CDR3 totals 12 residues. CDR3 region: CSVTTGVETQYF. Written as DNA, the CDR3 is TGCAGCGTAACGACAGGTGTGGAGACCCAGTACTTC.

This chain's CDR3 is CASSLGGRDEAFF. CDR3 nucleotides: TGTGCCAGCAGCTTAGGAGGTCGGGATGAAGCTTTCTTT. The rearrangement links TRBV7-8 to TRBJ1-1, with unresolved D. CDR1 is SGHVS, CDR2 FQNEAQ, per germline. The V end was cut by 1 base, the J end by 7 bases, with 10 bases between. The length of the CDR3 is 13 residues.

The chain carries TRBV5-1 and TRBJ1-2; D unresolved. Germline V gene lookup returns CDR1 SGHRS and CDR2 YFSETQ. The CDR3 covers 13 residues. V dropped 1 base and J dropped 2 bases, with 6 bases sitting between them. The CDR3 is CASSLSQNYGYTF. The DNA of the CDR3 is TGCGCCAGCAGCTTGTCGCAGAACTATGGCTACACCTTC. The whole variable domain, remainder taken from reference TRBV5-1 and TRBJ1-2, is KAGVTQTPRYLIKTRGQQVTLSCSPISGHRSVSWYQQTPGQGLQFLFEYFSETQRNKGNFPGRFSGRQFSNSRSEMNVSTLELGDSALYLCASSLSQNYGYTFGSGTRLTVV.

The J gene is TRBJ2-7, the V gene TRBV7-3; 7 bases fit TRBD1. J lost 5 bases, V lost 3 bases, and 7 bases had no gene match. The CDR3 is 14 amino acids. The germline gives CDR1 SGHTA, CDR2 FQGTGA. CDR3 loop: CASSFSTGSHEQYF. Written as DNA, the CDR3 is TGTGCCAGCAGCTTTTCGACAGGGTCCCACGAGCAGTACTTC.

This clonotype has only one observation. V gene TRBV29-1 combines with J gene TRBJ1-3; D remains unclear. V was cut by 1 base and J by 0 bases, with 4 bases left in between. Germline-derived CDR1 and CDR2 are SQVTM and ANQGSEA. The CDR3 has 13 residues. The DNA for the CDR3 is TGCAGCGTTGAAGTGTTCTCTGGAAACACCATATATTTT. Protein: CSVEVFSGNTIYF.

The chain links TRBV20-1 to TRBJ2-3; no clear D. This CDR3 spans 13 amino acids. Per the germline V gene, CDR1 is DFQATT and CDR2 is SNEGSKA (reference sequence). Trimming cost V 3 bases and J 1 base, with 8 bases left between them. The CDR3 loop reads CSARERGTDTQYF. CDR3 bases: TGCAGTGCTAGGGAACGGGGCACAGATACGCAGTATTTT.

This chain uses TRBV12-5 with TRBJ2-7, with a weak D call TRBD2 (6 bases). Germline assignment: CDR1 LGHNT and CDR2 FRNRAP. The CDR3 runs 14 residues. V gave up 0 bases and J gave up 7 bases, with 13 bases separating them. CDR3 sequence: CASGLVPRREEQYF. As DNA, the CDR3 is TGTGCTAGTGGTTTGGTACCGCGGAGGGAGGAGCAGTACTTC. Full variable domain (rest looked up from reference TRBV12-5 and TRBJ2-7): DARVTQTPRHKVTEMGQEVTMRCQPILGHNTVFWYRQTMMQGLELLAYFRNRAPLDDSGMPKDRFSAEMPDATLATLKIQPSEPRDSAVYFCASGLVPRREEQYFGPGTRLTVT.

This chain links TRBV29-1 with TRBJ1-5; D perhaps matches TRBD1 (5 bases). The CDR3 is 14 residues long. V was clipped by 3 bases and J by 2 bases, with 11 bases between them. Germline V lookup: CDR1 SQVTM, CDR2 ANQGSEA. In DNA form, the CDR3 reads TGCAGCGTTGATGAGGGAGGGGGCAATCAGCCCCAGCATTTT. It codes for CSVDEGGGNQPQHF.

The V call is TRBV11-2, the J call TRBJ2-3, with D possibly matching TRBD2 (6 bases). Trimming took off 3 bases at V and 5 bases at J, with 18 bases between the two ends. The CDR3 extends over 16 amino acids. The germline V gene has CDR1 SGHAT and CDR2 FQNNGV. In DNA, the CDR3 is TGTGCCAGCAGCTTCCTCCGACTAGAGTTGGTAGATACGCAGTATTTT. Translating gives CASSFLRLELVDTQYF.

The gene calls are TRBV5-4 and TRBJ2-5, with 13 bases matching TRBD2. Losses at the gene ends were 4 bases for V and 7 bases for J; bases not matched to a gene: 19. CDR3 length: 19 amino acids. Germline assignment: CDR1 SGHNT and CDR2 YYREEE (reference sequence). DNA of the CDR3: TGTGCCAGCAGCGATTTCCCCCCCCCCACTAGCGGGGGGGCCGGGACCCAGTACTTC. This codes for CASSDFPPPTSGGAGTQYF.

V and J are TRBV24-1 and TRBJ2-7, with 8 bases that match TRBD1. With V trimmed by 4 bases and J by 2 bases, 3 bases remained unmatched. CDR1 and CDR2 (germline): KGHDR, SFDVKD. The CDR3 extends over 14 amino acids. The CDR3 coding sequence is TGTGCCACCAGTGAAACGACAGGGGCCTACGAGCAGTACTTC. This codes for CATSETTGAYEQYF.

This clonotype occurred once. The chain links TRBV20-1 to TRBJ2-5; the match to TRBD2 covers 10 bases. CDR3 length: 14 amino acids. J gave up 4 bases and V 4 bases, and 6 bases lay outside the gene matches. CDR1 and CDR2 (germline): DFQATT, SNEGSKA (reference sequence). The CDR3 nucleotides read TGCAGTGCTAACCAGCGGGGGGGCCGAGAGACCCAGTACTTC. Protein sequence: CSANQRGGRETQYF.

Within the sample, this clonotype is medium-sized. CDR3 loop: CASSQPQRGVGTDTQYF. CDR3 coding DNA: TGTGCCAGCAGCCAGCCTCAGCGGGGGGTTGGCACAGATACGCAGTATTTT. The chain couples TRBV14 to TRBJ2-3; TRBD2 aligns across 9 bases. Germline lookup yields CDR1 SGHDN and CDR2 FVKESK. The trim removed 3 bases at V and 1 base at J, leaving 8 bases unmatched. The length of the CDR3 is 17 residues.

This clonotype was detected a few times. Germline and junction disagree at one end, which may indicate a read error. CDR3 sequence (DNA): TGTGCCAGCAGTCAAGACAGCTCCTATGGCTACACCTTC. Protein sequence: CASSQDSSYGYTF. The chain carries TRBV14 and TRBJ1-2, with D possibly matching TRBD1 (5 bases). The CDR3 runs to 13 residues. Germline assignment: CDR1 SGHDN and CDR2 FVKESK. Complete variable domain (other parts from reference TRBV14 and TRBJ1-2): EAGVTQFPSHSVIEKGQTVTLRCDPISGHDNLYWYRRVMGKEIKFLLHFVKESKQDESGMPNNRFLAERTGGTYSTLKVQPAELEDSGVYFCASSQDSSYGYTFGSGTRLTVV.